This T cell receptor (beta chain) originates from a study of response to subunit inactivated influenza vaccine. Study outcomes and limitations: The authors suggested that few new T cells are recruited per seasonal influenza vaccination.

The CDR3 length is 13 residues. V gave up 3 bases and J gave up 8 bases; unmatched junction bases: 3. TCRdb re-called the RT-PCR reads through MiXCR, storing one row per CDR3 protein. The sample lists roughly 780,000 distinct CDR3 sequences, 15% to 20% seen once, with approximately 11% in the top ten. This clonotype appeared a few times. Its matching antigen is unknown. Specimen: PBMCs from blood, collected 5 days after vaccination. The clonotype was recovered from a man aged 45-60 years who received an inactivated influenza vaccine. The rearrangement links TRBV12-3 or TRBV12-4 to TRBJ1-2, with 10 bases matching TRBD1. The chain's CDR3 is CASSFDRGLGYTF. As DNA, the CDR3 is TGTGCCAGCAGTTTTGACAGGGGGCTAGGCTACACCTTC.